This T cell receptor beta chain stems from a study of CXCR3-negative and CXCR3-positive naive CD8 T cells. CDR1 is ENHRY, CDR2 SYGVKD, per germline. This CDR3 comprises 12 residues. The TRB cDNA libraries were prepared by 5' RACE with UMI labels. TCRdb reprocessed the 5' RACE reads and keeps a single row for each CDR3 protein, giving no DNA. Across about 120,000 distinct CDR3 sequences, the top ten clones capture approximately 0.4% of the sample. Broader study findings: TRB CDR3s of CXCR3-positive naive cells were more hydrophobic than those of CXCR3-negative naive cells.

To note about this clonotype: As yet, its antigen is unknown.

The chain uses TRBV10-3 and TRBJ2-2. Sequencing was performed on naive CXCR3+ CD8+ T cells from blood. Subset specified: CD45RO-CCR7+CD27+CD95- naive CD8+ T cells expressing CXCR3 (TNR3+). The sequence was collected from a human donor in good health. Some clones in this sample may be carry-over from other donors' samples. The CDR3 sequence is CAINLPTGELFF.